This T cell receptor (beta chain) was sequenced in a study of blood T cell repertoires in COVID-19. Using immunoSEQ multiplex PCR, the repertoire was profiled, and TCRdb retains in-frame clones only, with some absent. This sample has 15,000 or so clones, with approximately 92% found just once. Germline V gives CDR1 SGHTS, CDR2 YDEGEE. J lost 7 bases, V lost 6 bases, and 14 bases had no gene match. The CDR3 consists of 15 residues. Sequenced: peripheral blood. J is TRBJ2-7 and V is TRBV5-8; TRBD1 aligns across 9 bases. The clonotype was recovered from a human donor with active COVID-19. The donor label of this sample is uncertain. Here the CDR3 DNA reads TGTGCCAGCATGTACTCGGGACAGGGTACCCGTGAGCAGTACTTC. Its protein is CASMYSGQGTREQYF.